This record looks at one T cell receptor (beta chain) sequence and its context. The antigen is unknown. Sequencing in the ViraFEST assay came after antigen-specific CD4+ T cells had been expanded with viral peptide pools, which were used to stimulate PBMC. Subsequent to 10 days of culture, CD4+ T cells were isolated. The participants, recipients of two vaccine doses, got either BNT162b2 or mRNA-1273. Neither prior SARS-CoV-2 infection nor positive nucleocapsid antibodies were present in the vaccine recipients. The data derive from a study of vaccination effects on CD4 cells after COVID-19. In germline, CDR1 is SQVTM, CDR2 ANQGSEA. The CDR3 sequence is 16 residues long. Losses at the gene ends were 1 base for V and 8 bases for J; bases not matched to a gene: 9. Using immunoSEQ multiplex PCR, the repertoire was profiled, and TCRdb retains in-frame clones only, with some absent. The table lists 25,000 to 30,000 clones, roughly 80% of them singletons.

The sequence derives from a human donor who received a COVID-19 vaccine. Some clones in this sample may be carry-over from other donors' samples. The material sequenced was CD4+ T cells from PBMCs cultured with SARS-CoV-2 spike peptides, taken after COVID-19 vaccination. The chain links TRBV29-1 to TRBJ1-4, with 11 nucleotides matching TRBD1. The CDR3 nucleotides read TGCAGCGTTGAAGGGGGCGGACAGGGGGCGTACGAAAAACTGTTTTTT. It is translated as CSVEGGGQGAYEKLFF.